The 26 T cell receptor beta chains below come from one sample, sequenced in a study of cytomegalovirus exposure and HLA in healthy donors. PCR amplification relied on 60 Vbeta primers (plus 13 Jbeta primers). The method was immunoSEQ multiplex PCR; TCRdb's version includes in-frame clones alone and lacks a portion of them. Counted here are about 140,000 clones, 60% to 85% occurring once; the ten biggest clones make up under 1.5%. Sequencing input: PBMCs. The receptor source for this set is a male donor in good health and CMV-seropositive.

This clone was recorded a few times. CDR3: CASSPPTGLGYTF. DNA for the CDR3: TGTGCCAGCAGCCCCCCCACAGGTTTGGGCTACACCTTC. V usage is TRBV7-9 and J usage is TRBJ1-2; tentatively, D is TRBD1 (5 bases). The germline V gene encodes CDR1 SEHNR and CDR2 FQNEAQ (reference sequence). The CDR3 totals 13 residues. V lost 5 bases and J lost 8, with 15 bases in between.

V usage is TRBV5-4 and J usage is TRBJ1-2; tentatively, D is TRBD1 (6 bases). Germline-derived CDR1 and CDR2 are SGHNT and YYREEE (reference sequence). The CDR3 covers 16 residues. Between the trimmed V and J ends, which lost 2 bases and 4 bases, there was a span of 18 bases. CDR3 nucleotides: TGTGCCAGCAGCTTTAAGGACAGCCAGCCTCTCTATGGCTACACCTTC. Residues: CASSFKDSQPLYGYTF.

The chain recombines TRBV7-9 with TRBJ2-5; 8 bases match TRBD2. Germline V lookup: CDR1 SEHNR, CDR2 FQNEAQ (reference sequence). The CDR3 totals 16 residues. The V and J ends lost 0 bases and 7 bases, in that order; junction bases with no gene match: 10. CDR3 in DNA: TGTGCCAGCAGCTTAGCCGCGGGACTCCGGGGGGGGACCCAGTACTTC. Its protein product is CASSLAAGLRGGTQYF. The full variable domain, its missing parts supplied by reference TRBV7-9 and TRBJ2-5, is DTGVSQNPRHKITKRGQNVTFRCDPISEHNRLYWYRQTLGQGPEFLTYFQNEAQLEKSRLLSDRFSAERPKGSFSTLEIQRTEQGDSAMYLCASSLAAGLRGGTQYFGPGTRLLVL.

The table lists this clone with a few counts. The rearrangement uses TRBV27 and TRBJ2-3; TRBD2 matches 8 bases. V lost 3 bases, J lost 1 base, and 6 bases stayed unmatched. The CDR3 covers 16 residues. The germline V gene encodes CDR1 MNHEY and CDR2 SMNVEV (reference sequence). The CDR3 region is CASSFFAGGRTDTQYF. DNA of the CDR3: TGTGCCAGCAGTTTTTTTGCGGGGGGCCGCACAGATACGCAGTATTTT.

The chain couples TRBV5-1 to TRBJ1-1; D is undetermined. V lost 0 bases to trimming and J lost 4 bases, with 16 bases between them. The CDR3 length is 16 residues. The germline gives CDR1 SGHRS, CDR2 YFSETQ. The DNA of the CDR3 is TGCGCCAGCAGCTTGGAAGGTCCAGGTTTGAGCACTGAAGCTTTCTTT. Amino acid sequence: CASSLEGPGLSTEAFF.

This chain joins TRBV9 and TRBJ2-5; D possibly corresponds to TRBD2 (6 bases). V was pared by 4 bases and J by 5 bases, with 18 bases between. The CDR3 sequence is 15 residues long. Germline-derived CDR1 and CDR2 are SGDLS and YYNGEE. CDR3: CASSIRREPGETQYF. In DNA form, the CDR3 reads TGTGCCAGCAGCATACGACGGGAGCCAGGGGAGACCCAGTACTTC.

The rearrangement links TRBV27 to TRBJ2-3; 9 bases fit TRBD2. This CDR3 region has 17 residues. Germline CDR1 MNHEY, CDR2 SMNVEV (reference sequence). V trimming: 4 bases; J trimming: 0 bases; junction bases outside the gene matches: 8. This chain's CDR3 is CASSWGLAGMSTDTQYF. The CDR3 DNA sequence: TGTGCCAGCAGTTGGGGGCTAGCGGGAATGAGCACAGATACGCAGTATTTT.

The V and J genes are TRBV9 and TRBJ1-5; D gene uncertain. V lost 4 bases to trimming and J lost 3 bases, with 11 bases between them. Germline values: CDR1 SGDLS, CDR2 YYNGEE. The CDR3 sequence is 14 residues long. CDR3 sequence (DNA): TGTGCCAGCAGCCGGACTCCTGACAATCAGCCCCAGCATTTT. It yields the protein CASSRTPDNQPQHF.

The chain links TRBV15 to TRBJ2-1; 10 bases match TRBD1. Losses at the gene ends were 7 bases for V and 8 bases for J; bases not matched to a gene: 5. This CDR3 comprises 13 residues. The germline gives CDR1 LNHNV, CDR2 YYDKDF (reference sequence). Here the CDR3 DNA reads TGTGCCACCAACCGGGACAGGGGTCATGAGCAGTTCTTC. Translated, it gives CATNRDRGHEQFF. Variable domain in full (rest from reference TRBV15 and TRBJ2-1): DAMVIQNPRYQVTQFGKPVTLSCSQTLNHNVMYWYQQKSSQAPKLLFHYYDKDFNNEADTPDNFQSRRPNTSFCFLDIRSPGLGDTAMYLCATNRDRGHEQFFGPGTRLTVL.

V is TRBV19 and J is TRBJ1-5; 7 nucleotides agree with TRBD1. The V segment lost 1 base and the J segment 4 bases; nucleotides outside the gene matches: 4. CDR1 and CDR2 from the germline V gene are LNHDA and SQIVND (reference sequence). The CDR3 covers 15 residues. The CDR3 sequence is CASSIVQGGNQPQHF. The CDR3 nucleotides are TGTGCCAGTAGTATAGTCCAGGGGGGAAATCAGCCCCAGCATTTT.

The chain links TRBV7-9 to TRBJ2-5, with a weak D call TRBD2 (6 bases). The ends were cut back, 6 bases at V and 5 bases at J, with 10 bases in the middle. The CDR3 consists of 12 residues. CDR1 and CDR2 (germline): SEHNR, FQNEAQ (reference sequence). CDR3 in amino acids: CASRRGVETQYF. The CDR3 bases are TGTGCCAGCAGGCGCGGGGTGGAGACCCAGTACTTC.

This clone was recorded a few times. The chain combines TRBV9 with TRBJ2-3; weak D call: TRBD2 (5 bases). Germline CDR1 SGDLS, CDR2 YYNGEE. This CDR3 region has 15 residues. V lost 7 bases and J lost 5, with 20 bases in between. In DNA form, the CDR3 reads TGTGCCAGCCGTGCTTCGGGGAGTACCCGAGATACGCAGTATTTT. This codes for CASRASGSTRDTQYF.

The chain couples TRBV5-6 to TRBJ1-1; D is perhaps TRBD1 (6 bases). CDR1 SGHDT and CDR2 YYEEEE come from the germline V gene. V shed 0 bases and J shed 1 base, with 13 bases lying between them. The CDR3 has 16 amino acids. This CDR3 is CASSLGAGAGNTEAFF. CDR3 bases: TGTGCCAGCAGCTTGGGGGCAGGGGCGGGGAACACTGAAGCTTTCTTT.

In the case of this clone: A read error may produce the germline difference seen at one junction end. The V gene is TRBV11-2, the J gene TRBJ1-2; TRBD1 agrees at 7 bases. This CDR3 has 15 amino acids. Germline V CDR1 and CDR2: SGHAT, FQNNGV. In DNA form, the CDR3 reads TGTGCCAGCAGATCATTGACAGGGAAATCTTCTGGCTACCCCTTC. The encoded protein is CASRSLTGKSSGYPF.

This clone has only a few counts. CDR3: CASSLGEAHTGELFF. Here the CDR3 DNA reads TGTGCCAGCAGCTTGGGGGAGGCCCACACCGGGGAGCTGTTTTTT. The rearrangement links TRBV5-4 to TRBJ2-2; D may be TRBD2 (6 bases). CDR3 length equals 15 residues. Germline values: CDR1 SGHNT, CDR2 YYREEE (reference sequence). The V end lost 0 bases, the J end lost 3 bases, and 9 bases lay between the germline ends.

The rearrangement joins TRBV7-9 to TRBJ2-5; 7 bases fit TRBD1. From germline, CDR1 is SEHNR and CDR2 FQNEAQ (reference sequence). With 4 bases clipped from V and 2 bases from J, the junction kept 4 bases outside the gene matches. This CDR3 contains 14 residues. The CDR3 spells CASSSRQGQETQYF. Here the CDR3 DNA reads TGTGCCAGCAGCTCCAGACAGGGTCAAGAGACCCAGTACTTC.

About this clone itself: At one end the junction does not follow the germline gene, possibly because of a read error. The chain couples TRBV7-7 to TRBJ1-4; 9 nucleotides line up with TRBD1. Per the germline V gene, CDR1 is SSHAT and CDR2 is FNYEAQ (reference sequence). This CDR3 is built from 14 residues. The CDR3 bases are TGTGCTAGCAGCCCAGGACAGGGGTTCGAAAAACTGTTTTTT. Its protein is CASSPGQGFEKLFF.

J is TRBJ1-5 and V is TRBV27, with 10 bases fitting TRBD1. The CDR3 extends over 15 amino acids. The ends lost 5 bases at V and 4 bases at J; junction bases unmatched: 5. Germline CDR1 MNHEY, CDR2 SMNVEV (reference sequence). CDR3 coding DNA: TGTGCCAGCAGTCGGGACAGGGGATGGAATCAGCCCCAGCATTTT. Protein: CASSRDRGWNQPQHF.

The chain joins TRBV18 to TRBJ2-5; 7 bases agree with TRBD1. This CDR3 comprises 17 residues. Germline V CDR1 and CDR2: KGHSH, LQKENI. The V gene end was trimmed by 6 bases and the J gene end by 0 bases; junction bases not matched to a gene: 13. In DNA, the CDR3 is TGTGCCAGCTCCCACTGGCAGGGACAGAAGTACCAAGAGACCCAGTACTTC. It yields the protein CASSHWQGQKYQETQYF.

This rearrangement joins TRBV2 to TRBJ2-7; D may be TRBD2 (5 bases). The length of the CDR3 is 15 residues. Trimming removed 0 bases from V and 3 bases from J, with 12 bases in between. CDR1 and CDR2 (germline): SNHLY, FYNNEI. The DNA for the CDR3 is TGTGCCAGCAGTGAAGCAGGACGGGATCTCTACGAGCAGTACTTC. Protein product: CASSEAGRDLYEQYF.

The chain uses TRBV27 and TRBJ1-6; D uncertain. This CDR3 spans 17 amino acids. Germline CDR1 reads MNHEY; CDR2 reads SMNVEV (reference sequence). Deletions cut 4 bases from V and 0 bases from J, with 13 bases between. The DNA of the CDR3 is TGTGCCAGCAGTTACAGTCATGGTCGCTCCTATAATTCACCCCTCCACTTT. Residues: CASSYSHGRSYNSPLHF.

V gene TRBV4-3 combines with J gene TRBJ1-2, with D possibly TRBD1 on 5 matching bases. Germline V lookup: CDR1 LGHNA, CDR2 YSLEER. CDR3 length: 15 residues. Trimming removed 2 bases at V and 4 bases at J, with 14 bases between. CDR3 sequence: CASSQNLGGTYGYTF. For the CDR3, the DNA is TGCGCCAGCAGCCAAAATTTGGGGGGAACCTATGGCTACACCTTC.

The J gene is TRBJ1-3, the V gene TRBV9; D is ambiguous. V dropped 0 bases and J dropped 0 bases, with 7 bases sitting between them. Germline-derived CDR1 and CDR2 are SGDLS and YYNGEE. The CDR3 runs to 15 residues. CDR3 region: CASSVGPVSGNTIYF. The CDR3 DNA reads as TGTGCCAGCAGCGTAGGTCCAGTCTCTGGAAACACCATATATTTT. Full variable domain (outside the CDR3, taken from reference TRBV9 and TRBJ1-3): DSGVTQTPKHLITATGQRVTLRCSPRSGDLSVYWYQQSLDQGLQFLIQYYNGEERAKGNILERFSAQQFPDLHSELNLSSLELGDSALYFCASSVGPVSGNTIYFGEGSWLTVV.

This chain links TRBV7-2 with TRBJ1-2; D is undetermined. Trimming took 1 base from V and 3 from J, leaving 9 bases between them. The CDR3 loop spans 14 amino acids. CDR1 and CDR2 (germline): SGHTA, FQGNSA. The CDR3 is CASSLGPGYYGYTF. The CDR3 bases are TGTGCCAGCAGCTTAGGGCCGGGTTACTATGGCTACACCTTC.

The chain combines TRBV6-6 with TRBJ1-1; TRBD1 matches at 8 bases. The CDR3 loop spans 14 amino acids. CDR1 is MNHNY and CDR2 is SVGAGI in the germline V gene (reference sequence). V was clipped by 0 bases and J by 8 bases; unmatched bases: 5. This chain's CDR3 is CASSYSMTGAEAFF. Written as DNA, the CDR3 is TGTGCCAGCAGTTACTCAATGACAGGGGCGGAAGCTTTCTTT.

The rearrangement links TRBV6-1 to TRBJ2-3; D is perhaps TRBD1 (6 bases). CDR1 MNHNS and CDR2 SASEGT come from the germline V gene. The V end lost 6 bases, the J end lost 2 bases, and 12 bases lay between the germline ends. The CDR3 is 14 amino acids. This chain's CDR3 is CASRVDRYTDTQYF. CDR3 bases: TGTGCCAGCAGGGTAGACAGGTACACAGATACGCAGTATTTT.